This TCR beta chain was recovered during a study of shared clonotypes between healthy human individuals. Genomic DNA for unsorted samples was obtained from about 90 million PBMCs. Replicate PCRs were loaded with around 280 ng DNA from unsorted PBMC, about 29,000 T cell genomes. How the authors handled the data: Quality scores were absent from the junction-only immunoSEQ sequences, so filtering differed. Some clones are missing from TCRdb's copy, which holds only in-frame ones; the method was immunoSEQ multiplex PCR. V, J and clone size are taken as reported in that table, and D and trimming were inferred from the DNA itself. The sample has 400,000 to 600,000 clones, roughly 77% seen once; the top ten hold less than 15%. This CDR3 is 16 amino acids long. Germline lookup yields CDR1 MGHRA and CDR2 YSYEKL. The V and J ends lost 3 bases and 8 bases, in that order; junction bases with no gene match: 6.

This chain connects TRBV4-1 to TRBJ1-6, with 11 bases matching TRBD1. The sequenced material came from PBMCs. The source is a woman aged 40 to 50 in good health. Some clones in this sample may be carry-over from other donors' samples. As DNA, the CDR3 is TGCGCCAGCAGCCAGCTGGGGACAGGGGGTGATTCACCCCTCCACTTT. This sequence encodes CASSQLGTGGDSPLHF.